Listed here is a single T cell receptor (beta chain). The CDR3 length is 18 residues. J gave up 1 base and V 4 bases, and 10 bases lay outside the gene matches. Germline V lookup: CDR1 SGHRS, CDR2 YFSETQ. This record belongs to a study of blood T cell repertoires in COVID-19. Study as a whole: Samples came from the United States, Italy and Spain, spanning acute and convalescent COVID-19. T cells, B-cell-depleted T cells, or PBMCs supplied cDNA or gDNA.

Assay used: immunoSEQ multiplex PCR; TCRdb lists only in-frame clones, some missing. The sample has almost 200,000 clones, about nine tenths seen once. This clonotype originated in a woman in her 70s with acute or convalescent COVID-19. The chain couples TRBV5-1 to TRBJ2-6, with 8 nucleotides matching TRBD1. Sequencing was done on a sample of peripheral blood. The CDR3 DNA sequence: TGCGCCAGCAGCGAATGGACAGGGAAAGGGTCTGGGGCCAACGTCCTGACTTTC. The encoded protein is CASSEWTGKGSGANVLTF.